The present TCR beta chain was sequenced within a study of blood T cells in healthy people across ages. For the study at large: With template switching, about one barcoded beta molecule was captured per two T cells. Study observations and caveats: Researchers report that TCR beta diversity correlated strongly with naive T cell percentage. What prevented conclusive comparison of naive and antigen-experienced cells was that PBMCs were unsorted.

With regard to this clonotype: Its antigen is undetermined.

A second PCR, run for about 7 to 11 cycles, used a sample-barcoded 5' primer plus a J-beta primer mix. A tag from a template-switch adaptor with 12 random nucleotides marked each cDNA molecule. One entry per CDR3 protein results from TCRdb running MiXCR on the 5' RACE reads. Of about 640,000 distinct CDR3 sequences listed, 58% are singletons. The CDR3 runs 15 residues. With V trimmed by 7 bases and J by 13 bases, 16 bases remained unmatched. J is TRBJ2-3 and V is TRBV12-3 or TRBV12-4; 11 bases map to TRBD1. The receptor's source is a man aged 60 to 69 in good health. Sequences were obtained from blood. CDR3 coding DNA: TGTGCCAGCAAATGGACAGGGGGCATATCAGATGTGGAGTATTTT. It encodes CASKWTGGISDVEYF.